The present TCR beta chain was sequenced within a study of blood T cells in healthy people across ages. Findings and caveats of the study: Expanded clonotype changes were possibly confounded by unknown donor CMV status. Diversity figures based on one million T cells were deemed too low. Unsorted PBMCs ruled out conclusive naive versus antigen-experienced comparison.

Primers used in a second PCR of about 7 to 12 cycles were a sample-barcoded 5' primer and a J-beta primer mix. Unique molecular identifiers of 12 random nucleotides labeled each cDNA. TCRdb passed the 5' RACE reads through MiXCR, listing each CDR3 protein once. The sample holds around 1.5 million distinct CDR3 sequences, roughly 60% seen once. Note on this clonotype: Its antigen is unidentified.

The CDR3 extends over 13 amino acids. Germline V lookup: CDR1 DFQATT, CDR2 SNEGSKA (reference sequence). The J segment lost 8 bases and the V segment lost 5 bases, leaving 11 bases of the junction unmatched. Sequences were obtained from blood. V gene TRBV20-1 combines with J gene TRBJ1-2; TRBD1 matches at 7 bases. The TCR originated in a man aged 18 to 35 in good health. The CDR3 reads CSAAGQAPIGYTF. DNA of the CDR3: TGCAGTGCTGCCGGACAGGCTCCGATCGGCTACACCTTC.